A selection of T cell receptor beta chains follows, all from one sample in a study of OX40 agonist ivuxolimab in advanced cancers. The protocol was immunoSEQ multiplex PCR, while the TCRdb copy is restricted to in-frame clones and leaves out a portion. In the table there are about 52,000 clones, 85% to 95% of which are singletons. The input for sequencing was CD4+ or CD8+ T cells sorted from blood, taken in a trial of the OX40 agonist ivuxolimab. All receptors come from an adult with an advanced solid tumor such as melanoma, head and neck, liver or kidney cancer. Each CDR3 is given with its conserved first and last residue. A D gene is named only where the DNA matches it firmly. Size values are once, few and many counts, or a class for expanded clones, and some rows have none.

V	J	size	D	DNA	CDR3
TRBV4-3	TRBJ2-4	.	.	TGCGCCAGCAGCCAAGATAGGGGTTCTCGGTCCAAAAACATTCAGTACTTC	CASSQDRGSRSKNIQYF
TRBV29-1	TRBJ2-5	.	.	TGCAGCGTTGCAAGTCCCCCCAGGGTAGAGGGCCGCGATGCCCAGTACTTC	CSVASPPRVEGRDAQYF
TRBV13	TRBJ2-2	.	TRBD2	TGTGCCAGCAGCCCCCTCAGAGCTAGCGGGTCGAACACCGGGGAGCTGTTTTTT	CASSPLRASGSNTGELFF
TRBV27	TRBJ2-1	.	.	TGTGCCAGCAGTACACTCGGACTGGAGGTAAGAGGTGAGCAGTTCTTC	CASSTLGLEVRGEQFF
TRBV7-2	TRBJ2-1	.	.	TGTGCCAGCAGCTTGGGAATTTACCGAACCTCCTACAATGAGCAGTTCTTC	CASSLGIYRTSYNEQFF
TRBV15	TRBJ2-7	.	.	TGTGCCACCAGAACTCCGGGGGTTTTCGAGTACTTC	CATRTPGVFEYF
TRBV12-5	TRBJ1-4	once	.	TGTGCTAGTGGTTTTACAGGGTGGGTTCCCTTAGGGGAAAAACTGTTTTTT	CASGFTGWVPLGEKLFF
TRBV9	TRBJ2-7	.	.	TGTGCCAGCAGCCTCTCGGACGGTACCTACGAGCAGTACTTC	CASSLSDGTYEQYF
TRBV28	TRBJ2-5	.	.	TGTGCCAGCAGATTACACAGCCTCCCCGAGACCCAGTACTTC	CASRLHSLPETQYF
TRBV11-2	TRBJ2-7	.	.	TGTGCCAGCAGCTTAGAGAGCGGAGGCTACGAGCAGTACTTC	CASSLESGGYEQYF
TRBV7-9	TRBJ2-1	.	TRBD2	TGTGCCAGCAGCTACCTAGCGGGAGGGCCGGGCGAGCAGTTCTTC	CASSYLAGGPGEQFF
TRBV2	TRBJ2-7	.	TRBD1	TGTGCCAGCACTTGGGGACAGTGGAGATCGGAGCAGTACTTC	CASTWGQWRSEQYF
TRBV7-9	TRBJ2-1	once	.	TGTGCCAGCAGCTTAGATGAGCAGTTCTTC	CASSLDEQFF
TRBV9	TRBJ1-1	.	.	TGTGCCAGCAGCGTAGCCGGGGGCAGGAACACTGAAGCTTTCTTT	CASSVAGGRNTEAFF
TRBV27	TRBJ2-7	.	.	TGTGCCAGCAGTCTTTTGGGTGTATCAGGTTCCTACGAGCAGTACTTC	CASSLLGVSGSYEQYF
TRBV28	TRBJ2-3	.	.	TGTGCCAGCAGTGCCGGGACACTAAGCACAGATACGCAGTATTTT	CASSAGTLSTDTQYF
TRBV29-1	TRBJ2-1	.	TRBD2	TGCAGCGTTCCTGGCCTAGCGGGAGACTACAATGAGCAGTTCTTC	CSVPGLAGDYNEQFF
TRBV6-4	TRBJ2-3	many	TRBD2	TGTGCCAGCAGTGACGCGGGAGGCACAGATACGCAGTATTTT	CASSDAGGTDTQYF
TRBV6-1	TRBJ2-1	.	.	TGTGCCAGCAGTGAGAGGGCGGAAAACAATGAGCAGTTCTTC	CASSERAENNEQFF
TRBV6-1	TRBJ2-7	.	.	TGTGCCAGCAGTGACCCGAGTATGGACCACTCCTACGAGCAGTACTTC	CASSDPSMDHSYEQYF
TRBV28	TRBJ2-2	once	.	TGTGCCTGCGGGGACAGTCAGACCACCGGGGAGCTGTTTTTT	CACGDSQTTGELFF
TRBV11-2	TRBJ1-1	.	.	TGTGCCAGCAGCTTAATCATCAACACTGAAGCTTTCTTT	CASSLIINTEAFF
TRBV6-5	TRBJ2-2	.	TRBD1	TGTGCCAGCAGACAGGACAGGGGGTCGTACGGGGAGCTGTTTTTT	CASRQDRGSYGELFF
TRBV6-4	TRBJ2-1	.	.	TGTGCCAGCAGTGAAGGGGCAGGCTCCTACAATGAGCAGTTCTTC	CASSEGAGSYNEQFF
TRBV28	TRBJ1-1	.	.	TGTGCCAGCAGGCTAACAGGTCCTGAAGCTTTCTTT	CASRLTGPEAFF
TRBV15	TRBJ2-3	.	.	TGTGCCACGTCCTCTATCATAGCCGGCGGAGAGGGGTTTTTTACAGATACGCAGTATTTT	CATSSIIAGGEGFFTDTQYF
TRBV7-9	TRBJ2-5	.	.	TGTGCCAGCAGAAACGGCGGGTCGGAAGAGACCCAGTACTTC	CASRNGGSEETQYF
TRBV27	TRBJ2-7	.	TRBD2	TGTGCCAGCACCCCGGGGGGGCTATACTACGAGCAGTACTTC	CASTPGGLYYEQYF
TRBV4-1	TRBJ2-4	.	.	TGCGCCAGCAGCGGGCCAGGGGTGAACATTCAGTACTTC	CASSGPGVNIQYF
TRBV29-1	TRBJ2-5	.	TRBD2	TGCAGCGCGATGACTAGCGGGAGGGCCGGGGAGACCCAGTACTTC	CSAMTSGRAGETQYF
TRBV7-9	TRBJ2-1	.	.	TGTGCCAGCAGCTCAGAGGCCTGGAATGAGCAGTTCTTC	CASSSEAWNEQFF
TRBV5-4	TRBJ2-1	.	TRBD2	TGTGCCAGCAGCCTAGCGGATCCCTCCTACAATGAGCAGTTCTTC	CASSLADPSYNEQFF
TRBV7-6	TRBJ2-3	.	TRBD2	TGTGCCAGCAGCTCCGCCGAGGGGATTAGCGGGATGGATACGCAGTATTTT	CASSSAEGISGMDTQYF
TRBV28	TRBJ2-7	once	TRBD2	TGTGCCAGTAAAAGCGGGAGCCTGACCTACGAGCAGTACTTC	CASKSGSLTYEQYF
TRBV10-2	TRBJ2-7	.	.	TGCGCCAGCAGTGAACTTTACGAGCAGTACTTC	CASSELYEQYF
TRBV27	TRBJ1-2	.	.	TGTGCCAGCAGTTTATGGGCAGGGTCGGATGGCTACACCTTC	CASSLWAGSDGYTF